The 8 T cell receptor beta chains given below trace back to one sample, sequenced in a study of cytotoxic CD8 clonotypes in ibrutinib-treated CLL. Clones were read by immunoSEQ multiplex PCR, and TCRdb kept only the in-frame ones, dropping some. The sample has 300,000 or so clones; 67% are singletons. Sequencing was performed on PBMCs, taken after 36 months of ibrutinib treatment. The receptors shown here come from a human donor with chronic lymphocytic leukemia.

This chain connects TRBV18 to TRBJ1-1; D gene uncertain. Germline CDR1 is KGHSH and CDR2 is LQKENI. The CDR3 runs to 13 residues. The V end lost 0 bases, the J end lost 6 bases, and 8 bases lay between the germline ends. The CDR3 protein is CASSPPESAEAFF. CDR3 nucleotides: TGTGCCAGCTCACCACCGGAGAGCGCTGAAGCTTTCTTT. Variable domain in full (rest from reference TRBV18 and TRBJ1-1): NAGVMQNPRHLVRRRGQEARLRCSPMKGHSHVYWYRQLPEEGLKFMVYLQKENIIDESGMPKERFSAEFPKEGPSILRIQQVVRGDSAAYFCASSPPESAEAFFGQGTRLTVV.

The chain recombines TRBV9 with TRBJ2-7, with D tentatively TRBD2 (6 bases). CDR3 size: 15 residues. Trimming stripped 4 bases from V and 5 bases from J, with 19 bases between. Germline lookup yields CDR1 SGDLS and CDR2 YYNGEE. CDR3 sequence: CASSLFDSAGNEQYF. The CDR3 coding sequence is TGTGCCAGCAGCCTCTTCGATTCTGCGGGAAACGAGCAGTACTTC.

V is TRBV19 and J is TRBJ2-7, with D unresolved. The CDR3 is 14 amino acids. Germline CDR1 is LNHDA and CDR2 is SQIVND (reference sequence). Trimming pared 2 bases from V and 3 bases from J, leaving 11 bases between. For the CDR3, the DNA is TGTGCCAGTAGTATAAGGATAGTGGACTACGAGCAGTACTTC. It encodes CASSIRIVDYEQYF. The entire variable domain, with the rest obtained from reference TRBV19 and TRBJ2-7, is as follows: DGGITQSPKYLFRKEGQNVTLSCEQNLNHDAMYWYRQDPGQGLRLIYYSQIVNDFQKGDIAEGYSVSREKKESFPLTVTSAQKNPTAFYLCASSIRIVDYEQYFGPGTRLTVT.

The chain is built from TRBV27 and TRBJ2-7; D is undetermined. This CDR3 region has 12 residues. The ends were cut back, 4 bases at V and 4 bases at J, with 8 bases in the middle. Germline V CDR1 and CDR2: MNHEY, SMNVEV (reference sequence). CDR3 sequence reads: CASSSGAYEQYF. CDR3 bases: TGTGCCAGCAGTTCAGGCGCGTACGAGCAGTACTTC.

CDR3 bases: TGTGCCAGCAGCGGCCCTGGGAGATCTAGGGCCCGGTTCTTC. Its protein product is CASSGPGRSRARFF. V gene TRBV13 combines with J gene TRBJ2-1; tentative D call: TRBD2 (5 bases). The CDR3 extends over 14 amino acids. The V gene's germline CDR1 is PRHDT and CDR2 FYEKMQ (reference sequence). V lost 5 bases and J 15 bases, leaving 23 bases between the germline ends.

In this sample, this clone turned up a few times. The chain links TRBV15 to TRBJ2-1; no firm D call. The germline CDR1 and CDR2 sequences are LNHNV and YYDKDF (reference sequence). The CDR3 is made up of 12 amino acids. V shed 5 bases and J shed 8 bases, with 10 bases lying between them. The CDR3, as DNA: TGTGCCACCAGCCGACTTTCATATGAGCAGTTCTTC. Its protein is CATSRLSYEQFF.

This clone has just a few counts. V and J are TRBV4-2 and TRBJ1-1; D is uncertain. This CDR3 contains 15 residues. Germline values: CDR1 LGHNA, CDR2 YNFKEQ. With 0 bases removed from V and 1 base from J, the gap between germline ends came to 9 bases. In DNA, the CDR3 is TGTGCCAGCAGCCAAGACGGCTGGGGGAACACTGAAGCTTTCTTT. This encodes CASSQDGWGNTEAFF.

In its sample, this clone was seen a few times. The J gene is TRBJ1-3, the V gene TRBV29-1; D gene ambiguous. Per the germline V gene, CDR1 is SQVTM and CDR2 is ANQGSEA. Deletions cut 7 bases from V and 0 bases from J, with 10 bases between. The CDR3 has 13 residues. The CDR3: CSAVEGSGNTIYF. The CDR3 coding sequence is TGCAGCGCTGTCGAGGGCTCTGGAAACACCATATATTTT.